This is a list of T cell receptor beta chains from one sample in a study. TCRdb re-called the 5' RACE reads with MiXCR, one entry per CDR3 protein. This repertoire shows 60,000 to 65,000 distinct CDR3 sequences, about 20% found once; its top ten account for about 3%. The specimen was memory CD4+ T cells sorted from a lymph node. All receptors come from a female donor with breast cancer. The CDR3 runs from the conserved cysteine through the conserved F or W. The D gene is left open where the match is weak. Size is omitted from some rows. Given values are once, few, many or a class for expanded clones.

v_gene	abundance	d_gene	j_gene	CDR3nt	CDR3aa
TRBV29-1	many	NA	TRBJ2-5	TGCAGCGTTGATTTTGGCAGCCAAGAGACCCAGTACTTC	CSVDFGSQETQYF
TRBV3-1	NA	NA	TRBJ1-2	TGTGCCGGCAGCCAAGGACCCCAGGGTAATGGCTACACCTTC	CAGSQGPQGNGYTF
TRBV5-5	few	NA	TRBJ2-3	TGTGCCAGCAGCTTCAATACAGATACGCAGTATTTT	CASSFNTDTQYF
TRBV7-9	NA	TRBD1	TRBJ2-7	TGTGCCAGCGGGGGGACAGGGGGCGATTGGCACGAGCAGTACTTC	CASGGTGGDWHEQYF
TRBV7-2	NA	NA	TRBJ1-1	TGTGCCAGCAGCTTAGCGGAGTGGAGTGAAGCTTTCTTT	CASSLAEWSEAFF
TRBV5-1	NA	NA	TRBJ2-7	TGCGCCAGCAGCTTGGGGGGCTTTAACAGCTACGAGCAGTACTTC	CASSLGGFNSYEQYF
TRBV20-1	few	NA	TRBJ2-1	TGCAGTGCTAGGGGGGGGCTTTACAATGAGCAGTTCTTC	CSARGGLYNEQFF
TRBV6-1	NA	NA	TRBJ2-3	TGTGCCAGCAGTGCAGAGGGCACAGATACGCAGTACTTT	CASSAEGTDTQYF
TRBV28	few	NA	TRBJ2-5	TGTGCCAGCAGTTTAGGAACGGTAAAGGGAGAGACCCAGTACTTC	CASSLGTVKGETQYF
TRBV6-6	medium-sized	TRBD1	TRBJ2-3	TGTGCCAGTACACCGGGACAGGGGGCAGATACGCAGTATTTT	CASTPGQGADTQYF
TRBV10-3	NA	TRBD1	TRBJ1-6	TGTGCCATCAGCGAGGACAGGGCATCGTCACCCCTCCACTTT	CAISEDRASSPLHF
TRBV11-2	NA	NA	TRBJ2-1	TGTGCCAGCAGCTTAGGTTGGGAGACTAGTAGTCAGTTCTTC	CASSLGWETSSQFF
TRBV20-1	few	TRBD1	TRBJ2-2	TGCAGTGCTAGGGACAGGGTAACGAACACCGGGGAGCTGTTTTTT	CSARDRVTNTGELFF
TRBV19	NA	NA	TRBJ2-7	TGTGCCAGTGAGGACCCCCGGAGCGGGTTCCGCGAGCAGTACTTC	CASEDPRSGFREQYF
TRBV28	few	TRBD2	TRBJ2-3	TGTGCCAGCAGTCTTGGGACTAGCGGGAGGGATACGCAGTATTTT	CASSLGTSGRDTQYF
TRBV10-3	few	TRBD2	TRBJ2-7	TGTGCCATCAGTGAGCCACCAGGACTAGCGATCGAGCAGTACTTC	CAISEPPGLAIEQYF
TRBV7-9	many	NA	TRBJ1-1	TGTGCCAGCAGCTCTCTCCAGAACACTGAAGCTTTCTTT	CASSSLQNTEAFF
TRBV7-2	NA	NA	TRBJ1-6	TGTGCCAGCAGCTTAGGCAGGGACGCTAGTTATTCACCCCTCCACTTT	CASSLGRDASYSPLHF
TRBV6-2/TRBV6-3	many	NA	TRBJ1-5	TGTGCCAGCAGACTCGACACTAATAGCAATCAGCCCCAGCATTTT	CASRLDTNSNQPQHF
TRBV9	NA	NA	TRBJ1-4	TGTGCCAGCAGCGTAGATTCGGGCGATGAAAAACTGTTTTTT	CASSVDSGDEKLFF
TRBV5-1	few	TRBD2	TRBJ2-3	TGCGCCAGCAGCTTGCGAGCGGGAGTTTCAGATACGCAGTATTTT	CASSLRAGVSDTQYF
TRBV29-1	NA	NA	TRBJ2-3	TGCAGCGTTGAGGGAGGGGGTCTCACAGATACGCAGTATTTT	CSVEGGGLTDTQYF
TRBV28	NA	NA	TRBJ1-4	TGTGCCAGCAGTTACCATGAAAAACTGCTTTTT	CASSYHEKLLF
TRBV20-1	NA	TRBD1	TRBJ1-1	TGCAGTGCTAGAGAATGGCAGGGGGATGAAGCTTTCTTT	CSAREWQGDEAFF
TRBV5-5	many	NA	TRBJ1-2	TGTGCCAGCAGCTCCGGGACTCAGGGGATTGATGGCTACACCTTC	CASSSGTQGIDGYTF
TRBV5-1	NA	TRBD2	TRBJ2-1	TGCGCCAGCAGCGCCTTAGCGGGGGGCCAACACAATGAGCAGTTCTTC	CASSALAGGQHNEQFF
TRBV5-1	NA	NA	TRBJ2-1	TGCGCCAGCAGCCCCCGGGACACGGGACATGAGCAGTTCTTC	CASSPRDTGHEQFF
TRBV5-1	NA	TRBD2	TRBJ2-7	TGCGCCAGCCGCGACACTAGCGGGAGCGACGAGCAGTACTTC	CASRDTSGSDEQYF
TRBV20-1	NA	TRBD1	TRBJ2-3	TGCAGTGCTAGTCGCCCCGGCGGACAGGGAACAGATACGCAGTATTTT	CSASRPGGQGTDTQYF
TRBV4-2	NA	NA	TRBJ2-7	TGTGCCAGCAGCCAAGAAGGGGGGCTCGGCGAGCAGTACTTC	CASSQEGGLGEQYF
TRBV7-2	NA	NA	TRBJ2-2	TGTGCCAGCAGCTTAGACTTCGACACCGGGGAGCTGTTTTTT	CASSLDFDTGELFF
TRBV7-3	few	TRBD1	TRBJ2-5	TGTGCCAGCAGCCCATCGAGACAGGGGGCGCGGGAGACCCAGTACTTC	CASSPSRQGARETQYF
TRBV5-1	many	NA	TRBJ1-2	TGCGCCAGCAGAGAAACTAACTATGGCTACACCTTC	CASRETNYGYTF
TRBV6-5	few	TRBD1	TRBJ1-3	TGTGCCAGCAGTCCCGGACAGGCTACTTCTGGAAACACCATATATTTT	CASSPGQATSGNTIYF
TRBV7-2	few	NA	TRBJ1-5	TGTGCCAGCAGCTTAGTGTGGGGAGAGGGTCAGCCCCAGCATTTT	CASSLVWGEGQPQHF
TRBV9	few	NA	TRBJ1-3	TGTGCCAGCAGCGTAGGCGAGGGTTCTGGAAACACCATATATTTT	CASSVGEGSGNTIYF
TRBV28	NA	NA	TRBJ1-5	TGTGCCAGCACTACTTGGGGGGACGATCAGCCCCAGCATTTT	CASTTWGDDQPQHF
TRBV21-1	NA	NA	TRBJ1-4	TGTGCCAGCAGCGCCCGGTGGGACCGAACTAATGAAAAACTGTTTTTT	CASSARWDRTNEKLFF
TRBV11-2	few	NA	TRBJ1-4	TGTGCCAGCAGCGCACAGGGAAAACTGTTTTTT	CASSAQGKLFF
TRBV30	many	TRBD2	TRBJ2-3	TGTGCCTGGAGGCGGGTGAGACTAGCGGGCACCAGCACAGATACGCAGTATTTT	CAWRRVRLAGTSTDTQYF
TRBV2	once	NA	TRBJ1-5	TGTGCCAGCAGTGATGTACCAACGGCCCAGCATTTT	CASSDVPTAQHF
TRBV6-4	NA	NA	TRBJ2-3	TGTGCCAGCAGCCCCCTAGGGCACTCAACAGATACGCAGTATTTT	CASSPLGHSTDTQYF
TRBV12-3/TRBV12-4	few	TRBD1	TRBJ2-2	TGTGCCAGCAGTCGGACAGGGGCCCCCGGGGAGCTGTTTTTT	CASSRTGAPGELFF
TRBV20-1	many	TRBD1	TRBJ1-3	TGCAGTGCCGTCTCTGGACAGGGTGGTGGAAACACCATATATTTT	CSAVSGQGGGNTIYF